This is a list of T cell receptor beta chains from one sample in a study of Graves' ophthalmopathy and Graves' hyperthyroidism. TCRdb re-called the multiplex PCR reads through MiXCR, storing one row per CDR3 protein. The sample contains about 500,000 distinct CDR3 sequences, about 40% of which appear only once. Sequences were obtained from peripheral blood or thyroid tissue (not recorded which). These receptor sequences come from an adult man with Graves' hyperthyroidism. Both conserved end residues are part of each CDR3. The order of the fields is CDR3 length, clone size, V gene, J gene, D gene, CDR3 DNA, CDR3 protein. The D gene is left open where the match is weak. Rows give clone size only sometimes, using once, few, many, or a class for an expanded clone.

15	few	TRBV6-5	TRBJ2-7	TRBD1	TGTGCCAGCAGTGGGCCCGGGACAGGGAGCCACGAGCAGTACTTC	CASSGPGTGSHEQYF
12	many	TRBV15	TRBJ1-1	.	TGTGCCACCAGCAGAGCCCGGAGTGAAGCTTTCTTT	CATSRARSEAFF
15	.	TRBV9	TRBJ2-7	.	TGTGCCAGCAGCGACAAGGAGACAGAGGGATACGAGCAGTACTTC	CASSDKETEGYEQYF
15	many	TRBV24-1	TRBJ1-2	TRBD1	TGTGCCACCAGTGAGTCGGACAGGGGCGGCTATGGCTACACCTTC	CATSESDRGGYGYTF
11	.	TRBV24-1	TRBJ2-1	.	TGTGCCACCAGACAGGGAAATGAGCAGTTCTTC	CATRQGNEQFF
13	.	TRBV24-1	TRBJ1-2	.	TGTGCCACCAGTGATCCGGGACTGTATGGCTACACCTTC	CATSDPGLYGYTF
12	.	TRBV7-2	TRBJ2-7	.	TGTGCCAGCAGAACAGGAAGGATCGAGCAGTACTTC	CASRTGRIEQYF
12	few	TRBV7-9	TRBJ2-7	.	TGTGCCAGCAGTTTTATCCCCTACGAGCAGTACTTC	CASSFIPYEQYF
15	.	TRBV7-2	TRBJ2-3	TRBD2	TGTGCCAGCAGCCCCTTCGGACTAGAAACAGATACGCAGTATTTT	CASSPFGLETDTQYF
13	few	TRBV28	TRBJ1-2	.	TGTGCCAGCAGTCCCCCACCCGACTATGGCTACACCTTC	CASSPPPDYGYTF
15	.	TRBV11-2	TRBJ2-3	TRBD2	TGTGCCAGCAGCACCCGGACTAGGGGCACAGATACGCAGTATTTT	CASSTRTRGTDTQYF
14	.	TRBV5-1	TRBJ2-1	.	TGCGCCAGCAGCTTGGACGGCGAGTACAATGAGCAGTTCTTC	CASSLDGEYNEQFF
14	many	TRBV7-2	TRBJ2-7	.	TGTGCCAGCAGCTTGGTAGGCGGAGCCTACGAGCAGTACTTC	CASSLVGGAYEQYF
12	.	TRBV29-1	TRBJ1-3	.	TGCAGCGTTTTGGGTGGGGCGAACACCATATATTTT	CSVLGGANTIYF
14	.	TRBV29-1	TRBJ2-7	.	TGCAGCAGTAGGGGCAAGACTAGGGCCTACGAGCAGTACTTC	CSSRGKTRAYEQYF
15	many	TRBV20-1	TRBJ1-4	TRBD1	TGCAGTGCTAGAGGACAGGGGGGTGTGGGCGAAAAACTGTTTTTT	CSARGQGGVGEKLFF
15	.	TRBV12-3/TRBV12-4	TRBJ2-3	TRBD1	TGTGCCAGCAGTACACAGGACAGGGGCACAGATACGCAGTATTTT	CASSTQDRGTDTQYF
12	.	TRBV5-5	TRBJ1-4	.	TGTGCCAGCAGGTTTGATAATGAAAAACTGTTTTTT	CASRFDNEKLFF
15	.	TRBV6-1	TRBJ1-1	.	TGTGCCAGCAGTGAAGTTCCAGGGCTGAACACTGAAGCTTTCTTT	CASSEVPGLNTEAFF
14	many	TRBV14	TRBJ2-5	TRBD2	TGTGCCAGCAGCCTCGGGGGACTAGCTGAGACCCAGTACTTC	CASSLGGLAETQYF
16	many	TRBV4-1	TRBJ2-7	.	TGCGCCAGCAGCCAAGAGGGGGCAACGAGCTCCTACGAGCAGTACTTC	CASSQEGATSSYEQYF
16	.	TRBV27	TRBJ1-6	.	TGTGCCAGCAGTTTGGGCAGGGGAGCTTATAATTCACCCCTCCACTTT	CASSLGRGAYNSPLHF
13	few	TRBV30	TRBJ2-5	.	TGTGCCTGGAGCGGGGGCAGTCCAGAGACCCAGTACTTC	CAWSGGSPETQYF
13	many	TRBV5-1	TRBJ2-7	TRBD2	TGCGCCAGCAGCTTAGCGGGAGATAACGAGCAGTACTTC	CASSLAGDNEQYF
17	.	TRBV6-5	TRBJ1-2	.	TGTGCCAGCAGTTACTTACTTCTTCAGGAAGAGGACTATGGCTACACCTTC	CASSYLLLQEEDYGYTF
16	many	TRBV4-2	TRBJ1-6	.	TGTGCCAGCAGCCAAGATGTAGGCTATTTCAATTCACCCCTCCACTTT	CASSQDVGYFNSPLHF
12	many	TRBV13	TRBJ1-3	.	TGTGCCAGCGGGACGGTTGGAAACACCATATATTTT	CASGTVGNTIYF
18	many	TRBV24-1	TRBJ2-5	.	TGTGCCACCAGTGATTTGGGAGGGGCCACAGGGTTTATCGAGACCCAGTACTTC	CATSDLGGATGFIETQYF
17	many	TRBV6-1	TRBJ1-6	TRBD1	TGTGCCAGCAGTGAAGCAGAAGCGGGACAGGGTTATTCACCCCTCCACTTT	CASSEAEAGQGYSPLHF
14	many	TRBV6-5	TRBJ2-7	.	TGTGCCAGCAGTTTCTGGAGGGGGGGCTACGAGCAGTACTTC	CASSFWRGGYEQYF
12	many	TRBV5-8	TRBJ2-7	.	TGTGTCAGCAGCTCGGAGGGTGACGAGCAGTACTTC	CVSSSEGDEQYF
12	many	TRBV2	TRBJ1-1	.	TGTGCCAGCAGTGAAGCGGCAGTAGAAGCTTTCTTT	CASSEAAVEAFF
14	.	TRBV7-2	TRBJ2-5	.	TGTGCCAGCAGCTTTTGGGGTCGGCAAGAGACCCAGTACTTC	CASSFWGRQETQYF
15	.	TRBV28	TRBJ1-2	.	TGTGCCAGCAGTTCCCTGGAGGGGGGGTGGGGTGGCTACACCTTC	CASSSLEGGWGGYTF
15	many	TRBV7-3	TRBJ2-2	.	TGTGCCAGCAGTTATAGGGGGTCGGTCACCGGGGAGCTGTTTTTT	CASSYRGSVTGELFF
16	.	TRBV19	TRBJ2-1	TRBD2	TGTGCCAGTAGTATCCGCGGACTAGCGGGAGGGAATGAGCAGTTCTTC	CASSIRGLAGGNEQFF
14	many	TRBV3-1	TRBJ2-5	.	TGTGCCAGCAGCCATGCTGACAGACAAGAGACCCAGTACTTC	CASSHADRQETQYF
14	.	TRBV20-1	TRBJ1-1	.	TGCAGTGCTAGAGGGGGAGGTTGGGGCACTGAAGCTTTCTTT	CSARGGGWGTEAFF
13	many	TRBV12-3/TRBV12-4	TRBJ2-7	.	TGTGCCAGCAGTACCCGGGACCGAGGCGAGCAGTACTTC	CASSTRDRGEQYF
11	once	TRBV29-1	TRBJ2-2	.	TGCAGCGGGGGGACCACCGGGGAGCTGTTTTTT	CSGGTTGELFF
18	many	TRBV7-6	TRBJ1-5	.	TGTGCCAGCACCCCACGCGGCATAGGACCCATCTACAATCAGCCCCAGCATTTT	CASTPRGIGPIYNQPQHF
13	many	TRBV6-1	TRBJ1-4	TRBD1	TGTGCCAGCGCGGACAGGGTAGATGAAAAACTGTTTTTT	CASADRVDEKLFF
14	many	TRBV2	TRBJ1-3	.	TGTGCCAGCAGGGACAGAGGGTTTGGAAACACCATATATTTT	CASRDRGFGNTIYF
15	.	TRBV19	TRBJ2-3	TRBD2	TGTGCCAGTCGGTGGGGTAGCGGGAGCGGAGGTACGCAGTATTTT	CASRWGSGSGGTQYF
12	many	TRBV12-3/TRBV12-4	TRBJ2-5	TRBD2	TGTGCCAGCAGTTCAACCCGACTAGCGCCGTACTTC	CASSSTRLAPYF
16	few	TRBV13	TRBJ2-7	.	TGTGCCAGCAGCATTCGCGGGAACCGGCTTGTTTACGAGCAGTACTTC	CASSIRGNRLVYEQYF
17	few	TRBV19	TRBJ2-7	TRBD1	TGTGCCAGTAGTATACCGGGGACAAAGACAGGGGTCTACGAGCAGTACTTC	CASSIPGTKTGVYEQYF
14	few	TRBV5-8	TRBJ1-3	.	TGTGCCAGCAGCCCCGGGTTTGACGGAAACACCATATATTTT	CASSPGFDGNTIYF
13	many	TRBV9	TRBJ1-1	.	TGTGCCAGCAGCGTAGATATTTACACTGAAGCTTTCTTT	CASSVDIYTEAFF